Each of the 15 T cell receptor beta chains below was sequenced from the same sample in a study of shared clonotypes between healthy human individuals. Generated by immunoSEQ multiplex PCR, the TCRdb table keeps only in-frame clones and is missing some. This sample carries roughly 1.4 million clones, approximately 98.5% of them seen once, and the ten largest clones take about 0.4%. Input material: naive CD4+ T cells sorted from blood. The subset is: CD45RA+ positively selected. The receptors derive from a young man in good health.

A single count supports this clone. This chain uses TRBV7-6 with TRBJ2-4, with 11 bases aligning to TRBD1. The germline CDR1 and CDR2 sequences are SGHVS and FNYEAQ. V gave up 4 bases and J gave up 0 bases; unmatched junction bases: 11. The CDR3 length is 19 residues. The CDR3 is CASSSGQGAMGLAKNIQYF. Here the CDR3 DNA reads TGTGCCAGCAGCTCAGGACAGGGGGCGATGGGATTAGCCAAAAACATTCAGTACTTC.

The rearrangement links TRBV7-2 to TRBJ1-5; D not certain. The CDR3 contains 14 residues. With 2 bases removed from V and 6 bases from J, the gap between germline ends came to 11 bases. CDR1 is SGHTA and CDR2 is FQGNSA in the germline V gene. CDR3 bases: TGTGCCAGCAGCTTACGTTCGATGACTCAGCCCCAGCATTTT. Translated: CASSLRSMTQPQHF.

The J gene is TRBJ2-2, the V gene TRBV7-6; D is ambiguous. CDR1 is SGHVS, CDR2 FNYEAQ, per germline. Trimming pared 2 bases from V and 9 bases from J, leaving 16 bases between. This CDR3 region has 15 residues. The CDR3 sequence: CASSLTVLDHRELFF. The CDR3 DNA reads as TGTGCCAGCAGCTTAACGGTGCTAGATCACCGGGAGCTGTTTTTT.

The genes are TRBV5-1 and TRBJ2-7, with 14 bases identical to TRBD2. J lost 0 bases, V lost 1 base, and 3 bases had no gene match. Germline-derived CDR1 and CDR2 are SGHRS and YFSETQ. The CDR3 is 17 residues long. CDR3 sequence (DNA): TGCGCCAGCAGCTTGTCGGGGACTAGCGGGAGCTCCTACGAGCAGTACTTC. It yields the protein CASSLSGTSGSSYEQYF.

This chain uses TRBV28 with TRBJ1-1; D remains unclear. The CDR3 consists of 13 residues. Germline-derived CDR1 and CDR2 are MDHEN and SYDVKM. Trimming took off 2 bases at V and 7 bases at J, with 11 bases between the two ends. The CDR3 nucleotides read TGTGCCAGCAGTTTAGGACGGCTAATTGAAGCTTTCTTT. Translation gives CASSLGRLIEAFF.

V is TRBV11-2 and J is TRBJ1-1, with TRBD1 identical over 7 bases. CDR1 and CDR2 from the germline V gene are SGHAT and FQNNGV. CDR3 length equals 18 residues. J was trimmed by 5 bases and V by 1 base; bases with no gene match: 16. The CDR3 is CASSLVIQPGGLGTEAFF. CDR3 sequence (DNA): TGTGCCAGCAGCTTAGTTATTCAACCAGGGGGATTGGGAACTGAAGCTTTCTTT.

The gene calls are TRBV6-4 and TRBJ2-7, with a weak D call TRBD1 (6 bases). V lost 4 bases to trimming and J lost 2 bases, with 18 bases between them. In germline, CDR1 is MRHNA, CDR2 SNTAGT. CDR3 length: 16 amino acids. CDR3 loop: CASSGLNLDSPYEQYF. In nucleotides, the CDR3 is TGTGCCAGCAGTGGCCTTAACCTGGACAGTCCCTACGAGCAGTACTTC.

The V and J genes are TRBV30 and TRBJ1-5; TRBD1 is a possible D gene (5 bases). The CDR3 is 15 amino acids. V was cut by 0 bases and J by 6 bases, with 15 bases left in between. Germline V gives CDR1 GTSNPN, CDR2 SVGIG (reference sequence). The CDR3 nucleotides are TGTGCCTGGAGTGTAAGCGGGAGGGGATCTCAGCCCCAGCATTTT. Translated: CAWSVSGRGSQPQHF.

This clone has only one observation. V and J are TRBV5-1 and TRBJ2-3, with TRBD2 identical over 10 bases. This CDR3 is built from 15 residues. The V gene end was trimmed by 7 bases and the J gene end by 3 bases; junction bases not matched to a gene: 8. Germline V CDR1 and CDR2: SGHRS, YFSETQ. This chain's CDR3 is CASGPLAGVTDTQYF. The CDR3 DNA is TGCGCCAGCGGACCCCTAGCGGGAGTAACAGATACGCAGTATTTT.

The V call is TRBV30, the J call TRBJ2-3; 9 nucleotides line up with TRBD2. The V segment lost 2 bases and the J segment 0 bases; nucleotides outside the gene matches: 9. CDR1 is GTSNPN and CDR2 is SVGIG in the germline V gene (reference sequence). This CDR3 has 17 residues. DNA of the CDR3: TGTGCCTGGAGTTCAGGTAGAACTAGCGGGAGCACAGATACGCAGTATTTT. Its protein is CAWSSGRTSGSTDTQYF.

CDR3 residues: CASSPVRGQGRNTEAFF. For the CDR3, the DNA is TGTGCCAGCAGCCCGGTCAGGGGGCAAGGGAGGAACACTGAAGCTTTCTTT. The rearrangement uses TRBV28 and TRBJ1-1; 8 bases are a match to TRBD1. CDR1 is MDHEN, CDR2 SYDVKM, per germline. CDR3 length equals 17 residues. The junction had 13 bases not matched to a gene; V was cut back by 6 bases and J by 1 base.

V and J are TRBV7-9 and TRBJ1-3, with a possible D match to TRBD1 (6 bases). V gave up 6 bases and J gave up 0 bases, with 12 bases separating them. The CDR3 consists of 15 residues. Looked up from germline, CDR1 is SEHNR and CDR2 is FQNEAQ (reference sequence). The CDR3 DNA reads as TGTGCCAGCAGAGGGAAGACAGGCTCTGGAAACACCATATATTTT. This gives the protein CASRGKTGSGNTIYF.

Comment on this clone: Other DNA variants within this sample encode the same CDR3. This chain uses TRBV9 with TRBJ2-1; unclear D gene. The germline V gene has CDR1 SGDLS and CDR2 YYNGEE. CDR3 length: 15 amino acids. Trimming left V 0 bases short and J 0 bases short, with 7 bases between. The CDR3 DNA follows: TGTGCCAGCAGCGTAGGCACGAGCTCCTACAATGAGCAGTTCTTC. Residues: CASSVGTSSYNEQFF. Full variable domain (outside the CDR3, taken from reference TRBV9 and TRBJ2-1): DSGVTQTPKHLITATGQRVTLRCSPRSGDLSVYWYQQSLDQGLQFLIQYYNGEERAKGNILERFSAQQFPDLHSELNLSSLELGDSALYFCASSVGTSSYNEQFFGPGTRLTVL.

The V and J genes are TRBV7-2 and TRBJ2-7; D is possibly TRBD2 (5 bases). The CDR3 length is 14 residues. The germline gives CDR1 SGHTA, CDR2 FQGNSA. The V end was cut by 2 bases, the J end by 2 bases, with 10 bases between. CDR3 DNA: TGTGCCAGCAGCTTAAAGAGAGGGACCTACGAGCAGTACTTC. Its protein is CASSLKRGTYEQYF.

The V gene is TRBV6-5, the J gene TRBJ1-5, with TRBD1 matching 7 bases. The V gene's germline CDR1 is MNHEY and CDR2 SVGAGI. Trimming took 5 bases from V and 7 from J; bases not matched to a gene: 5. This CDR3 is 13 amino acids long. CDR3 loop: CASSQGGWQPQHF. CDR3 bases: TGTGCCAGCAGTCAGGGGGGCTGGCAGCCCCAGCATTTT.